Sequencing of this T cell receptor (beta chain) was carried out in a study of blood T cell repertoires in COVID-19 (dated by TCRdb to 2020 to 2021). With respect to the entire study: The collaborator samples originated in the United States, Italy and Spain and spanned the acute and convalescent phases of COVID-19. The material from the prospective study consisted of cDNA or gDNA derived from T cells, B-cell-depleted T cells, or PBMCs. Subjects who had been exposed to COVID-19, were actively infected with it, or had recovered from it provided the deeply sampled blood TCRbeta repertoires that made up the dataset. A freely available public database, intended as a resource for researchers studying the immune response to SARS-CoV-2, is where the repertoires were released. The samples were drawn from the first 160 participants of the ongoing ImmuneRACE study and from over 950 subjects provided by 6 global collaborators. The sample metadata nearly always contained a de-identified subject ID, COVID-19 status, age in years and sex. HLA class I and class II types, where available, came from metadata supplied by the sample provider rather than from assay-based typing. Broader findings and caveats from the paper: How much clinical and demographic metadata was included differed by source and by participant, and the metadata was provided uncurated.

CDR1 and CDR2, looked up from the germline V gene (reference sequence), are SEHNR and FQNEAQ. V is cut back by 5 bases and J by 5 bases, with 6 bases in the junction unmatched. Reading from cysteine to phenylalanine, the CDR3 counts 14 amino acids. The entry retains the CDR3 DNA only, 42 bases that are in frame from base 1. This clone has just a few counts. It has no known antigen specificity. No base-level quality is on record; no much larger clone is a single base apart. Collaborating institutions collected whole blood in K2EDTA tubes following their own protocols. For TCRbeta analysis, collaborators shipped samples in one of three forms: frozen whole blood, isolated PBMCs, or DNA extracted from either of those sample types. TCRbeta CDR3 regions were amplified from genomic DNA using the immunoSEQ Assay, a bias-controlled multiplex PCR. On the study's bioinformatics: Within the assay, amplification of reference gene primers was used to estimate how many nucleated cells each sample contained. To quantify the absolute abundance of each unique TCRbeta CDR3 rearrangement, sequence reads were collapsed and filtered. For each sample, productive Simpson clonality was calculated by taking the square root of Simpson's diversity index across productive rearrangements. What TCRdb holds here is the immuneACCESS table cut down to in-frame rearrangements. Part of the clones is not present; checked against another copy, under half of the missing clones reflect an unresolved V gene, and the others are unexplained. V and J calls and clone size follow that table, whereas D and trimming were derived from the DNA. This sample has tens of thousands of clones in its table, and about 80% of those were observed once. Together, the top ten hold more than 2% of the sample.

The V gene is TRBV7-9 and the J gene is TRBJ2-1, with 7 middle bases fitting TRBD1. The sample was peripheral blood. The sequence came from a woman in her sixties or seventies with acute or convalescent COVID-19. The CDR3 loop reads CASSLGTADNEQFF. The DNA sequence is TGTGCCAGCAGCCTTGGGACAGCTGACAATGAGCAGTTCTTC.